This T cell receptor (beta chain) originates from a study of T-cell memory formation after mild COVID-19. Study at large: Clusters of TCRs were largely donor specific.

TCRdb independently ran MiXCR on the 5' RACE reads; one entry per CDR3 protein. The repertoire holds under 450,000 distinct CDR3 sequences, about 22% seen once, with about an eighth in the top ten. V was shortened by 5 bases and J by 4 bases, with 10 bases between the two germline ends. Germline V lookup: CDR1 ENHRY, CDR2 SYGVKD. The CDR3 extends over 13 amino acids. This clonotype was obtained from an adult woman who had mild COVID-19 (a few samples of this study predate the infection). Cell type and time point are not known. Specimen: PBMCs or a T cell subset sorted from them (not recorded which). This chain joins TRBV10-3 and TRBJ2-3; tentatively, D is TRBD1 (6 bases). The CDR3 protein is CAISYTGSDTQYF. CDR3 DNA: TGTGCCATCAGTTATACAGGGTCAGATACGCAGTATTTT.